Listed below are T cell receptor beta chains from one sample, sequenced in a study of OX40 agonist ivuxolimab in advanced cancers. Measured with immunoSEQ multiplex PCR; TCRdb has only the in-frame clones, and not every one. The top ten hold 4% of the sample, which has about 62,000 clones, roughly 85% seen once. Sequencing used CD4+ or CD8+ T cells sorted from blood, obtained in a trial of the OX40 agonist ivuxolimab. These receptors came from an adult with an advanced solid tumor such as melanoma, head and neck, liver or kidney cancer. The CDR3 runs from the conserved cysteine through the conserved F or W. D genes are given only for firm matches. Expanded clones are given a class, and other clones once, few, many or no size at all.

clone size: once; J gene: TRBJ1-6; V gene: TRBV30; D gene: .; CDR3 DNA: TGTGCCTGGAGGCAGGGCCTCTATAATTCACCCCTCCACTTT; CDR3 protein: CAWRQGLYNSPLHF
clone size: .; J gene: TRBJ1-3; V gene: TRBV15; D gene: .; CDR3 DNA: TGTGCCACCAGCAGAGGGACGATCGGAAACACCATATATTTT; CDR3 protein: CATSRGTIGNTIYF
clone size: .; J gene: TRBJ2-7; V gene: TRBV2; D gene: TRBD1; CDR3 DNA: TGTGCCAGCAGTGAAGCGGGGACAGGGTACCCCGAGCAGTACTTC; CDR3 protein: CASSEAGTGYPEQYF
clone size: .; J gene: TRBJ2-3; V gene: TRBV9; D gene: TRBD2; CDR3 DNA: TGTGCCAGCAGCGTAGGGATAGCGGGTAGTGGAGATACGCAGTATTTT; CDR3 protein: CASSVGIAGSGDTQYF
clone size: .; J gene: TRBJ1-5; V gene: TRBV2; D gene: .; CDR3 DNA: TGTGCCAGCAGTGCCGCCGGCTACCTGGGGGGCAATCAGCCCCAGCATTTT; CDR3 protein: CASSAAGYLGGNQPQHF
clone size: .; J gene: TRBJ2-1; V gene: TRBV9; D gene: TRBD2; CDR3 DNA: TGTGCCAGCAGCGTCGGGATAGGAGGCGGGAGGGAGGTTAATGAGCAGTTCTTC; CDR3 protein: CASSVGIGGGREVNEQFF
clone size: .; J gene: TRBJ2-7; V gene: TRBV6-5; D gene: TRBD1; CDR3 DNA: TGTGCCAGCAGTCGCAAGACAGGGAACGAGCAGTACTTC; CDR3 protein: CASSRKTGNEQYF
clone size: .; J gene: TRBJ1-3; V gene: TRBV6-1; D gene: .; CDR3 DNA: TGTGCCAGCAGCATTCTTCACCTCGCCATATATTTT; CDR3 protein: CASSILHLAIYF
clone size: .; J gene: TRBJ1-4; V gene: TRBV6-1; D gene: .; CDR3 DNA: TGTGCCAGCAGTGAAAATGGACCCGAAAGCGGAAAACTGTTTTTT; CDR3 protein: CASSENGPESGKLFF
clone size: .; J gene: TRBJ2-2; V gene: TRBV6-1; D gene: TRBD2; CDR3 DNA: TGTGCCAGCACCTGGGACTATGCGAACACCGGGGAGCTGTTTTTT; CDR3 protein: CASTWDYANTGELFF
clone size: .; J gene: TRBJ2-1; V gene: TRBV2; D gene: TRBD1; CDR3 DNA: TGTGCCAGCAAGAACACAGGGGACCCACAATTTGAGCAGTTCTTC; CDR3 protein: CASKNTGDPQFEQFF
clone size: .; J gene: TRBJ2-2; V gene: TRBV11-2; D gene: TRBD1; CDR3 DNA: TGTGCCAGCAGCTTAGGGGACAGATTCGGGGAGCTGTTTTTT; CDR3 protein: CASSLGDRFGELFF
clone size: .; J gene: TRBJ2-1; V gene: TRBV11-2; D gene: .; CDR3 DNA: TGTGCCAGCAGCCCCCCGACAGCCTACAATGAGCAGTTCTTC; CDR3 protein: CASSPPTAYNEQFF
clone size: .; J gene: TRBJ2-2; V gene: TRBV2; D gene: TRBD1; CDR3 DNA: TGTGCCAGCAGGGTTGACAGGGAGAACACCGGGGAGCTGTTTTTT; CDR3 protein: CASRVDRENTGELFF
clone size: .; J gene: TRBJ2-1; V gene: TRBV5-1; D gene: TRBD2; CDR3 DNA: TGCGCCAGCAGCTTGGTCCGCGGGAGGTCCTACAATGAGCAGTTCTTC; CDR3 protein: CASSLVRGRSYNEQFF
clone size: few; J gene: TRBJ2-7; V gene: TRBV11-1; D gene: TRBD2; CDR3 DNA: TGTGCCAGCAGCCCGCGGGACTACTCCTACGAGCAGTACTTC; CDR3 protein: CASSPRDYSYEQYF
clone size: once; J gene: TRBJ2-2; V gene: TRBV2; D gene: .; CDR3 DNA: TGTGCCAGCACGCGAGGAAAACTGTCGAACACCGGGGAGCTGTTTTTT; CDR3 protein: CASTRGKLSNTGELFF
clone size: .; J gene: TRBJ2-2; V gene: TRBV4-1; D gene: TRBD2; CDR3 DNA: TGCGCCAGCAGCCATCCTAGCGGGGGGGACACCGGGGAGCTGTTTTTT; CDR3 protein: CASSHPSGGDTGELFF
clone size: once; J gene: TRBJ2-2; V gene: TRBV7-3; D gene: TRBD2; CDR3 DNA: TGTGCCAGCAGCTTAGATCTAGCGGGAGTTGTCACCGGGGAGCTGTTTTTT; CDR3 protein: CASSLDLAGVVTGELFF
clone size: once; J gene: TRBJ2-3; V gene: TRBV6-8; D gene: TRBD2; CDR3 DNA: TGTGCCAGCAGTTACGGGCTAGCGGGGGGGCATTGCACTCCAGATACGCAGTATTTT; CDR3 protein: CASSYGLAGGHCTPDTQYF
clone size: once; J gene: TRBJ1-5; V gene: TRBV19; D gene: .; CDR3 DNA: TGTGCCAGTAGTATGGAGGGGGGTCAGCCCCAGCATTTT; CDR3 protein: CASSMEGGQPQHF
clone size: .; J gene: TRBJ2-3; V gene: TRBV6-5; D gene: .; CDR3 DNA: TGTGCCAGCAGTGACTCCTGGAGCACAGATACGCAGTATTTT; CDR3 protein: CASSDSWSTDTQYF
clone size: .; J gene: TRBJ1-6; V gene: TRBV5-6; D gene: TRBD1; CDR3 DNA: TGTGCCAGCAGCCGGACAGGGGCTTATAATTCACCCCTCCACTTT; CDR3 protein: CASSRTGAYNSPLHF
clone size: .; J gene: TRBJ2-2; V gene: TRBV5-1; D gene: TRBD2; CDR3 DNA: TGCGCCAGCAGCTTAGGGACTAGCGGGGTCACCGGGGAGCTGTTTTTT; CDR3 protein: CASSLGTSGVTGELFF
clone size: .; J gene: TRBJ2-3; V gene: TRBV7-9; D gene: .; CDR3 DNA: TGTGCCAGCAGCTCTGCCGACTCCACCCTTGCAGATACGCAGTATTTT; CDR3 protein: CASSSADSTLADTQYF
clone size: once; J gene: TRBJ1-5; V gene: TRBV6-1; D gene: TRBD1; CDR3 DNA: TGTGCCAGCAGGAGGGACAGGACCAGCAATCAGCCCCAGCATTTT; CDR3 protein: CASRRDRTSNQPQHF
clone size: .; J gene: TRBJ2-7; V gene: TRBV11-2; D gene: TRBD1; CDR3 DNA: TGTGCCAGCAGCCCAGACAGGGGGAGCTCCTACGAGCAGTACTTC; CDR3 protein: CASSPDRGSSYEQYF
clone size: .; J gene: TRBJ1-3; V gene: TRBV28; D gene: TRBD1; CDR3 DNA: TGTGCCAGCAGTGACCCCTTCAGGGGGCGGGGAAACACCATATATTTT; CDR3 protein: CASSDPFRGRGNTIYF
clone size: .; J gene: TRBJ1-5; V gene: TRBV19; D gene: .; CDR3 DNA: TGTGCCAGTAGTATGGCAGCGAGGAATCAGCCCCAGCATTTT; CDR3 protein: CASSMAARNQPQHF
clone size: .; J gene: TRBJ1-2; V gene: TRBV7-8; D gene: TRBD1; CDR3 DNA: TGTGCCAGCAGCTCGGACAGGGGTGGGAACTATGGCTACACCTTC; CDR3 protein: CASSSDRGGNYGYTF
clone size: .; J gene: TRBJ1-1; V gene: TRBV15; D gene: .; CDR3 DNA: TGTGCCACCAGCAGAGAAGGGGACGGGCCGGCTTTCTTT; CDR3 protein: CATSREGDGPAFF
clone size: once; J gene: TRBJ2-3; V gene: TRBV7-7; D gene: .; CDR3 DNA: TGTGCTAGCAGCTTGGACCGCACAGATACGCAGTATTTT; CDR3 protein: CASSLDRTDTQYF
clone size: .; J gene: TRBJ1-2; V gene: TRBV5-6; D gene: .; CDR3 DNA: TGTGCCAGCAGACAAGGACTGACGCTGAAATTTAACTATGGCTACACCTTC; CDR3 protein: CASRQGLTLKFNYGYTF
clone size: once; J gene: TRBJ2-3; V gene: TRBV19; D gene: TRBD1; CDR3 DNA: TGTGCCAGTAGTGCGCCGGGACAGGGGTTAGGGGATACGCAGTATTTT; CDR3 protein: CASSAPGQGLGDTQYF
clone size: .; J gene: TRBJ1-2; V gene: TRBV2; D gene: .; CDR3 DNA: TGTGCCAGCAGAGTTGACCGGGACCGCCGAGGCGGCTACACCTTC; CDR3 protein: CASRVDRDRRGGYTF
clone size: .; J gene: TRBJ2-7; V gene: TRBV28; D gene: .; CDR3 DNA: TGTGCCAGCAGGCTATCAAGCTCCTACGAGCAGTACTTC; CDR3 protein: CASRLSSSYEQYF
clone size: .; J gene: TRBJ2-1; V gene: TRBV7-8; D gene: .; CDR3 DNA: TGTGCCAGCAGCCTAGAATACTCCTACAATGAGCAGTTCTTC; CDR3 protein: CASSLEYSYNEQFF
clone size: .; J gene: TRBJ2-1; V gene: TRBV5-5; D gene: .; CDR3 DNA: TGTGCCAGCAGGCAGGGGGGTTCCTACAATGAGCAGTTCTTC; CDR3 protein: CASRQGGSYNEQFF
clone size: .; J gene: TRBJ2-5; V gene: TRBV7-3; D gene: TRBD2; CDR3 DNA: TGTGCCAGCAGCTTAGGAGGGAGGGGAGAGACCCAGTACTTC; CDR3 protein: CASSLGGRGETQYF
clone size: .; J gene: TRBJ2-5; V gene: TRBV13; D gene: .; CDR3 DNA: TGTGCCAGCAGCTCAAGACTGGGGGGTGGGGCCCAGTACTTC; CDR3 protein: CASSSRLGGGAQYF
clone size: .; J gene: TRBJ1-2; V gene: TRBV9; D gene: TRBD1; CDR3 DNA: TGTGCCAGCAGCCCCCGGACAGGCCGGGGCTACACCTTC; CDR3 protein: CASSPRTGRGYTF
clone size: once; J gene: TRBJ2-2; V gene: TRBV19; D gene: .; CDR3 DNA: TGTGCCAGTAGGTCGTCCGGCGGGGAGCTGTTTTTT; CDR3 protein: CASRSSGGELFF
clone size: .; J gene: TRBJ1-5; V gene: TRBV7-8; D gene: .; CDR3 DNA: TGTGCCAGCAGCTTAGGATTAGGGGGTCATCAGCCCCAGCATTTT; CDR3 protein: CASSLGLGGHQPQHF
clone size: once; J gene: TRBJ1-4; V gene: TRBV30; D gene: .; CDR3 DNA: TGTGCCTGGAGGACAGTTGCAACTAATGAAAAACTGTTTTTT; CDR3 protein: CAWRTVATNEKLFF
clone size: few; J gene: TRBJ2-6; V gene: TRBV5-8; D gene: TRBD1; CDR3 DNA: TGTGCCAGCAGACCACAGGGGGCGTCCGGGGCCAACGTCCTGACTTTC; CDR3 protein: CASRPQGASGANVLTF
clone size: once; J gene: TRBJ2-7; V gene: TRBV5-1; D gene: TRBD2; CDR3 DNA: TGCGCCAGCAGCCCCGCGACTAGCGGGAGTGCCCACGAGCAGTACTTC; CDR3 protein: CASSPATSGSAHEQYF